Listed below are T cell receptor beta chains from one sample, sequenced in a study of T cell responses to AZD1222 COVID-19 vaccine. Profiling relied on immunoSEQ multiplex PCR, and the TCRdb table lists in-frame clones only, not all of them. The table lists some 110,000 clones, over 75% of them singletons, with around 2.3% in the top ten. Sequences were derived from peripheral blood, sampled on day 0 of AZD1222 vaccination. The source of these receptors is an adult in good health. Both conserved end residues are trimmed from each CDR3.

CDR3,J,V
ASSFLFGQNYGYT,TRBJ1-2,TRBV28
ASSGSGGGYNEQF,TRBJ2-1,TRBV5-1
ASSLMRDQETQY,TRBJ2-5,TRBV11-1
ASSRDGDGATGYT,TRBJ1-2,TRBV7-9
ASSSRDRVYEQY,TRBJ2-7,TRBV3-1/TRBV3-2
ASSFQASNEQF,TRBJ2-1,TRBV7-2
ASSPGLSGDEKLF,TRBJ1-4,TRBV13
ASSPEGADSGANVLT,TRBJ2-6,TRBV27
ASSRVTGTGIEDTIY,TRBJ1-3,TRBV4-1
ASSVSLGLAYNEQF,TRBJ2-1,TRBV9
ASSAASGTTYEQY,TRBJ2-7,TRBV2
ASSIMDWGQTRNQPQH,TRBJ1-5,TRBV19
ASSVYRESPSNEKLF,TRBJ1-4,TRBV6-1
SVEGSGYYGYT,TRBJ1-2,TRBV29-1
ASSRGAAVSSYEQY,TRBJ2-7,TRBV5-1
ASSQDRQGATEAF,TRBJ1-1,TRBV4-2
ASSAIGTPGNTIY,TRBJ1-3,TRBV5-5
ASSPAGNTGELF,TRBJ2-2,TRBV18
ASSQSSGTAYEQY,TRBJ2-7,TRBV4-2
ASSGRDSYGYT,TRBJ1-2,TRBV6-1
ASSRPGETQL,TRBJ1-1,TRBV18
AISAAEGINEKLF,TRBJ1-4,TRBV10-3
ASSLGVEQF,TRBJ2-1,TRBV13
ASSPASGNPYEQY,TRBJ2-7,TRBV28
ASSSPTNEQF,TRBJ2-1,TRBV5-5
ATRVGTVNDGYT,TRBJ1-2,TRBV15
ASSGPDRARGELF,TRBJ2-2,TRBV2
ASSAGTQNQPQH,TRBJ1-5,TRBV2
SVGGDRGARTEAF,TRBJ1-1,TRBV29-1
ASFNRGNSYEQY,TRBJ2-7,TRBV12-2
ASSYRRLAGAHNEQF,TRBJ2-1,TRBV6-2/TRBV6-3
ASSRQGADTEAF,TRBJ1-1,TRBV18
ASSMTTEAF,TRBJ1-1,TRBV7-9
ASSLGSTGILNYGYT,TRBJ1-2,TRBV7-9
SARKTGPQH,TRBJ1-5,TRBV20-1
ASSQDQGANEKLF,TRBJ1-4,TRBV4-2
ASGLGRYAGELF,TRBJ2-2,TRBV12-5
ASSPAGEPQH,TRBJ1-5,TRBV3-1/TRBV3-2
ATTRDTPGLAQETQY,TRBJ2-5,TRBV10-3
ASSSKGGAPLH,TRBJ1-6,TRBV7-9